Listed below are T cell receptor beta chains from one sample, sequenced in a study of T cell responses to AZD1222 COVID-19 vaccine. Libraries were prepared by immunoSEQ multiplex PCR; TCRdb keeps only in-frame clonotypes and omits some of them. The table shows 130,000 or so clones, with approximately 94% occurring only once. This sample comprised peripheral blood, obtained on day 0 of AZD1222 vaccination. Receptors originate from an adult in good health. The CDR3 runs from the conserved cysteine through the conserved F or W. D genes are given only for firm matches. For some rows the clone size is stated as once, few or many, or as a class when expanded; others skip it.

CDR3aa: CASSQVGLKGDTQYF
CDR3nt: TGCGCCAGCAGCCAAGTTGGACTGAAAGGCGATACGCAGTATTTT
d_gene: -
abundance: -
v_gene: TRBV4-1
j_gene: TRBJ2-3

CDR3aa: CASSSPRPSATYEQYF
CDR3nt: TGTGCCAGCAGTTCCCCGCGGCCTAGCGCTACCTACGAGCAGTACTTC
d_gene: -
abundance: -
v_gene: TRBV28
j_gene: TRBJ2-7

CDR3aa: CASSLAGGANQPQHF
CDR3nt: TGCGCCAGCAGCTTGGCCGGGGGGGCGAATCAGCCCCAGCATTTT
d_gene: -
abundance: -
v_gene: TRBV5-1
j_gene: TRBJ1-5

CDR3aa: CASSREGPYGYTF
CDR3nt: TGTGCCAGCAGCCGAGAGGGGCCCTATGGCTACACCTTC
d_gene: -
abundance: -
v_gene: TRBV5-4
j_gene: TRBJ1-2

CDR3aa: CASSDNEGFNYGYTF
CDR3nt: TGTGCCAGCAGTGATAATGAGGGGTTTAACTATGGCTACACCTTC
d_gene: -
abundance: once
v_gene: TRBV2
j_gene: TRBJ1-2

CDR3aa: CASSLFGQGDNYGYTF
CDR3nt: TGTGCCAGCAGTTTATTCGGACAGGGCGATAACTATGGCTACACCTTC
d_gene: TRBD1
abundance: -
v_gene: TRBV27
j_gene: TRBJ1-2

CDR3aa: CASSLEGGMVTQYF
CDR3nt: TGTGCCAGCAGCTTAGAGGGGGGTATGGTGACCCAGTACTTC
d_gene: -
abundance: -
v_gene: TRBV7-8
j_gene: TRBJ2-5

CDR3aa: CASSRQGALNTEAFF
CDR3nt: TGTGCCAGCAGCCGCCAGGGGGCCTTGAACACTGAAGCTTTCTTT
d_gene: TRBD1
abundance: -
v_gene: TRBV5-4
j_gene: TRBJ1-1

CDR3aa: CASSQDVAGGNTGELFF
CDR3nt: TGTGCCAGCAGCCAAGACGTAGCGGGAGGGAACACCGGGGAGCTGTTTTTT
d_gene: TRBD2
abundance: -
v_gene: TRBV4-2
j_gene: TRBJ2-2

CDR3aa: CASSLDSGRGTEAFF
CDR3nt: TGCGCCAGCAGCTTGGATTCAGGGCGCGGCACTGAAGCTTTCTTT
d_gene: -
abundance: -
v_gene: TRBV5-1
j_gene: TRBJ1-1

CDR3aa: CASSLWTTYEQYF
CDR3nt: TGTGCCAGCAGCTTATGGACTACCTACGAGCAGTACTTC
d_gene: -
abundance: -
v_gene: TRBV7-9
j_gene: TRBJ2-7

CDR3aa: CAFFIDHATGYLNYGYTF
CDR3nt: TGTGCCTTTTTTATAGATCACGCGACAGGGTACCTAAACTATGGCTACACCTTC
d_gene: TRBD1
abundance: -
v_gene: TRBV19
j_gene: TRBJ1-2

CDR3aa: CASRDRLAGSDTQYF
CDR3nt: TGTGCCAGCAGGGACCGACTAGCGGGGTCCGATACGCAGTATTTT
d_gene: TRBD2
abundance: -
v_gene: TRBV7-9
j_gene: TRBJ2-3

CDR3aa: CASRDRDSYTDTQYF
CDR3nt: TGTGCCAGCAGAGACCGGGACTCGTACACAGATACGCAGTATTTT
d_gene: -
abundance: -
v_gene: TRBV2
j_gene: TRBJ2-3

CDR3aa: CASSAQGRGNEKLFF
CDR3nt: TGTGCCAGCAGTGCCCAGGGGCGGGGTAATGAAAAACTGTTTTTT
d_gene: -
abundance: once
v_gene: TRBV2
j_gene: TRBJ1-4

CDR3aa: CASSPLTRAGGGSYNEQFF
CDR3nt: TGCGCCAGCAGTCCTTTAACTAGGGCGGGGGGAGGCTCCTACAATGAGCAGTTCTTC
d_gene: TRBD2
abundance: -
v_gene: TRBV10-2
j_gene: TRBJ2-1

CDR3aa: CARDPDRDWRRDRAYSYEQYF
CDR3nt: TGTGCCAGGGACCCAGACAGAGATTGGCGCCGGGACAGGGCGTACTCCTACGAGCAGTACTTC
d_gene: TRBD1
abundance: -
v_gene: TRBV19
j_gene: TRBJ2-7

CDR3aa: CASSLFGDRVAMNTEAFF
CDR3nt: TGTGCCAGCAGCTTGTTCGGGGACAGGGTGGCCATGAACACTGAAGCTTTCTTT
d_gene: TRBD1
abundance: -
v_gene: TRBV5-6
j_gene: TRBJ1-1

CDR3aa: CASSLSRGENSPLHF
CDR3nt: TGTGCCAGCAGCTTGTCCAGGGGAGAAAATTCACCCCTCCACTTT
d_gene: -
abundance: -
v_gene: TRBV5-5
j_gene: TRBJ1-6

CDR3aa: CAWSKGYTEAFF
CDR3nt: TGTGCCTGGAGTAAGGGGTACACTGAAGCTTTCTTT
d_gene: -
abundance: -
v_gene: TRBV30
j_gene: TRBJ1-1

CDR3aa: CASSWGPYEQYF
CDR3nt: TGTGCCAGCAGTTGGGGACCCTACGAGCAGTACTTC
d_gene: -
abundance: -
v_gene: TRBV6-5
j_gene: TRBJ2-7

CDR3aa: CASSLTLAGLSYNEQFF
CDR3nt: TGTGCCAGCAGTTTAACCCTAGCGGGCTTATCCTACAATGAGCAGTTCTTC
d_gene: TRBD2
abundance: -
v_gene: TRBV27
j_gene: TRBJ2-1

CDR3aa: CASRGLAADTQYF
CDR3nt: TGTGCCAGCAGAGGGCTAGCGGCAGATACGCAGTATTTT
d_gene: TRBD2
abundance: -
v_gene: TRBV7-2
j_gene: TRBJ2-3

CDR3aa: CASSFTTDTQYF
CDR3nt: TGTGCCAGCAGTTTCACCACAGATACGCAGTATTTT
d_gene: -
abundance: -
v_gene: TRBV12-3/TRBV12-4
j_gene: TRBJ2-3

CDR3aa: CASKRGQDEKLFF
CDR3nt: TGTGCCAGCAAGAGGGGGCAAGATGAAAAACTGTTTTTT
d_gene: TRBD1
abundance: -
v_gene: TRBV25-1
j_gene: TRBJ1-4

CDR3aa: CASSVPPYNEQFF
CDR3nt: TGTGCCAGCAGCGTACCCCCCTACAATGAGCAGTTCTTC
d_gene: -
abundance: medium-sized
v_gene: TRBV9
j_gene: TRBJ2-1

CDR3aa: CASSLGTDINYGYTF
CDR3nt: TGTGCCAGCAGCCTCGGGACGGATATCAACTATGGCTACACCTTC
d_gene: -
abundance: -
v_gene: TRBV11-2
j_gene: TRBJ1-2

CDR3aa: CAWMGSPGEKLFF
CDR3nt: TGTGCCTGGATGGGTAGTCCGGGGGAAAAACTGTTTTTT
d_gene: -
abundance: -
v_gene: TRBV30
j_gene: TRBJ1-4

CDR3aa: CASTIRPEDYYGYTF
CDR3nt: TGCGCCAGCACCATAAGACCGGAGGACTACTATGGCTACACCTTC
d_gene: -
abundance: -
v_gene: TRBV5-1
j_gene: TRBJ1-2

CDR3aa: CASRGMGNQPQHF
CDR3nt: TGTGCCAGCCGGGGCATGGGCAATCAGCCCCAGCATTTT
d_gene: -
abundance: -
v_gene: TRBV2
j_gene: TRBJ1-5

CDR3aa: CASYGGRAPRSDTQYF
CDR3nt: TGTGCCTCCTACGGCGGGAGGGCCCCCCGGTCAGATACGCAGTATTTT
d_gene: TRBD2
abundance: -
v_gene: TRBV11-3
j_gene: TRBJ2-3

CDR3aa: CASSMDRVGEQYF
CDR3nt: TGTGCCAGTAGTATGGACAGGGTCGGTGAGCAGTACTTC
d_gene: TRBD1
abundance: -
v_gene: TRBV19
j_gene: TRBJ2-7

CDR3aa: CASSVGDRGRPSPLHF
CDR3nt: TGTGCCAGCAGCGTAGGGGACAGGGGCCGCCCATCACCCCTCCACTTT
d_gene: TRBD1
abundance: -
v_gene: TRBV9
j_gene: TRBJ1-6

CDR3aa: CASIWTGIPNTQYF
CDR3nt: TGTGCCAGCATTTGGACAGGGATCCCTAATACGCAGTATTTT
d_gene: TRBD1
abundance: -
v_gene: TRBV6-7
j_gene: TRBJ2-3

CDR3aa: CASSQGLWTSAQETQYF
CDR3nt: TGTGCCAGCAGCCAAGGGTTGTGGACTAGCGCACAAGAGACCCAGTACTTC
d_gene: TRBD2
abundance: -
v_gene: TRBV14
j_gene: TRBJ2-5

CDR3aa: CASSPLGSGKVGELFF
CDR3nt: TGTGCCAGCAGCCCCTTAGGTAGCGGGAAAGTCGGGGAGCTGTTTTTT
d_gene: TRBD2
abundance: -
v_gene: TRBV11-2
j_gene: TRBJ2-2

CDR3aa: CASSEQRNSGNTIYF
CDR3nt: TGTGCCAGCAGTGAGCAGCGAAACTCTGGAAACACCATATATTTT
d_gene: -
abundance: -
v_gene: TRBV2
j_gene: TRBJ1-3

CDR3aa: CASGGGLAGDEQFF
CDR3nt: TGTGCCAGCGGGGGGGGACTAGCGGGAGATGAGCAGTTCTTC
d_gene: TRBD2
abundance: -
v_gene: TRBV11-3
j_gene: TRBJ2-1

CDR3aa: CASSPPRRAWGSSSYNEQFF
CDR3nt: TGTGCCAGCAGTCCACCCAGGCGAGCGTGGGGATCGAGCTCCTACAATGAGCAGTTCTTC
d_gene: -
abundance: -
v_gene: TRBV28
j_gene: TRBJ2-1

CDR3aa: CASWGTNQPQHF
CDR3nt: TGTGCCAGCTGGGGAACCAATCAGCCCCAGCATTTT
d_gene: -
abundance: -
v_gene: TRBV28
j_gene: TRBJ1-5

CDR3aa: CASSLASGGRDTQYF
CDR3nt: TGTGCCAGCAGCTTGGCCTCGGGCGGGAGAGATACGCAGTATTTT
d_gene: TRBD2
abundance: -
v_gene: TRBV7-2
j_gene: TRBJ2-3

CDR3aa: CASRATGKPHGYTF
CDR3nt: TGTGCCAGCAGGGCGACAGGGAAGCCTCATGGCTACACCTTC
d_gene: TRBD1
abundance: -
v_gene: TRBV27
j_gene: TRBJ1-2

CDR3aa: CASSIPSPDGLHYGYTF
CDR3nt: TGTGCCAGCAGCATCCCCTCTCCTGACGGGTTACACTATGGCTACACCTTC
d_gene: -
abundance: -
v_gene: TRBV5-6
j_gene: TRBJ1-2

CDR3aa: CAWSSGTGELFF
CDR3nt: TGTGCCTGGAGTAGTGGCACCGGGGAGCTGTTTTTT
d_gene: -
abundance: -
v_gene: TRBV30
j_gene: TRBJ2-2

CDR3aa: CASSLDTYNEQFF
CDR3nt: TGCGCCAGCAGCTTGGACACCTACAATGAGCAGTTCTTC
d_gene: -
abundance: -
v_gene: TRBV5-1
j_gene: TRBJ2-1

CDR3aa: CASSLQTTAEAFF
CDR3nt: TGTGCCAGCTCACTACAGACCACCGCTGAAGCTTTCTTT
d_gene: -
abundance: -
v_gene: TRBV18
j_gene: TRBJ1-1

CDR3aa: CASSIQRRDRAYGYTF
CDR3nt: TGTGCCAGCAGCATTCAACGCCGGGACAGGGCCTATGGCTACACCTTC
d_gene: TRBD1
abundance: -
v_gene: TRBV11-2
j_gene: TRBJ1-2

CDR3aa: CASSSRGTDTQYF
CDR3nt: TGTGCCAGCTCCTCGCGGGGCACAGATACGCAGTATTTT
d_gene: -
abundance: -
v_gene: TRBV7-3
j_gene: TRBJ2-3

CDR3aa: CASRPQGTEAFF
CDR3nt: TGTGCCAGCAGACCACAGGGGACTGAAGCTTTCTTT
d_gene: TRBD1
abundance: -
v_gene: TRBV12-3/TRBV12-4
j_gene: TRBJ1-1

CDR3aa: CASSHPTRGRIRYEQYF
CDR3nt: TGCGCCAGCAGCCACCCTACACGGGGGAGGATACGCTACGAGCAGTACTTC
d_gene: -
abundance: -
v_gene: TRBV4-1
j_gene: TRBJ2-7

CDR3aa: CASSSTDSIFEAFF
CDR3nt: TGTGCCAGCAGCTCCACCGACAGTATCTTTGAAGCTTTCTTT
d_gene: -
abundance: -
v_gene: TRBV7-2
j_gene: TRBJ1-1

CDR3aa: CASSSQETQYF
CDR3nt: TGTGCCAGCAGCTCCCAAGAGACCCAGTACTTC
d_gene: -
abundance: once
v_gene: TRBV5-4
j_gene: TRBJ2-5

CDR3aa: CASSLAGQGPYEQYF
CDR3nt: TGTGCCAGCAGCTTAGCGGGACAGGGGCCCTACGAGCAGTACTTC
d_gene: TRBD1
abundance: -
v_gene: TRBV7-2
j_gene: TRBJ2-7

CDR3aa: CASSRQGRDQPQHF
CDR3nt: TGTGCCAGCAGTAGACAGGGGAGGGATCAGCCCCAGCATTTT
d_gene: TRBD1
abundance: -
v_gene: TRBV6-5
j_gene: TRBJ1-5